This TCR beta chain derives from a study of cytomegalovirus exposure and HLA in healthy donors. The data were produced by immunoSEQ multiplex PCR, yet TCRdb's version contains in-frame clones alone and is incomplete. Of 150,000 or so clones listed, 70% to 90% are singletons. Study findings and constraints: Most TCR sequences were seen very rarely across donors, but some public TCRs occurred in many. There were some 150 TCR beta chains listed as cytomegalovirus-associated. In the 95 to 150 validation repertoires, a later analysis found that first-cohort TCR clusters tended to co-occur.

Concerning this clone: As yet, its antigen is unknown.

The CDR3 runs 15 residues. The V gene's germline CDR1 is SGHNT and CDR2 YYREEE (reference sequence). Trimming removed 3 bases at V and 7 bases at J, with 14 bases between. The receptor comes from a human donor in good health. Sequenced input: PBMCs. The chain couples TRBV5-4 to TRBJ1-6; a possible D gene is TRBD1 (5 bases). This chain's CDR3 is CASSSIGVSNSPLHF. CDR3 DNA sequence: TGTGCCAGCAGCTCTATAGGGGTTAGCAATTCACCCCTCCACTTT.